This T cell receptor beta chain was found in a study of T cell changes during pregnancy in multiple sclerosis. The protocol was immunoSEQ multiplex PCR, while the TCRdb copy is restricted to in-frame clones and leaves out a portion. Of about 59,000 clones in the sample, about 94% were seen once. The source of this sequence is a female donor with multiple sclerosis, enrolled in a pregnancy study. The sequences come from CD8+ T cells from peripheral blood mononuclear cells, collected in the third trimester of pregnancy.

As DNA, the CDR3 is TGCAGCGTTGAAGTACGGGACAGGGTTATCTCTGGGGCCAACGTCCTGACTTTC. As protein: CSVEVRDRVISGANVLTF. The chain carries TRBV29-1 and TRBJ2-6; TRBD1 matches at 9 bases. The CDR3 totals 18 residues. The germline V gene has CDR1 SQVTM and CDR2 ANQGSEA. V was clipped by 1 base and J by 0 bases; unmatched bases: 7.